This is a list of T cell receptor beta chains from one sample in a study of identical twins. Each CDR3 protein gets one entry after TCRdb re-called the 5' RACE reads with MiXCR. The table has about 530,000 distinct CDR3 sequences, nearly 15% seen once. The same sample was also studied in work on yellow fever vaccine responses in identical twins.

Specimen: CD4+ T cells sorted from blood. These TCRs come from a woman aged 18-29 years in good health. CDR3s include the opening cysteine and the closing phenylalanine or tryptophan. D genes are given only for firm matches. Rows give clone size only sometimes, using once, few, many, or a class for an expanded clone.

TRBJ2-1,-,TRBV10-3,-,CATGDPTYNEQFF,TGTGCCACTGGGGACCCAACTTACAATGAGCAGTTCTTC
TRBJ2-3,-,TRBV6-2/TRBV6-3,-,CASSYGLFSTDTQYF,TGTGCCAGCAGTTACGGGTTGTTCAGCACAGATACGCAGTATTTT
TRBJ2-3,-,TRBV12-3/TRBV12-4,-,CASSSGSNPRTDTQYF,TGTGCCAGCAGTTCAGGGTCTAACCCCCGAACGGATACGCAGTATTTT
TRBJ1-6,TRBD1,TRBV5-1,-,CASSLVSPGQGYSYNSPLHF,TGCGCCAGCAGCTTGGTGTCGCCGGGACAGGGCTACTCCTATAATTCACCCCTCCACTTT
TRBJ2-5,TRBD2,TRBV5-1,-,CASSRITSGEETQYF,TGCGCCAGCAGCCGAATTACTAGCGGGGAAGAGACCCAGTACTTC
TRBJ2-3,TRBD1,TRBV11-2,-,CASRQGTVVTDTQYF,TGTGCCAGCAGGCAAGGGACAGTAGTCACAGATACGCAGTATTTT
TRBJ2-2,TRBD2,TRBV5-4,few,CASTASGGNTGELFF,TGTGCCAGCACCGCGAGCGGGGGGAACACCGGGGAGCTGTTTTTT
TRBJ2-2,TRBD2,TRBV10-3,-,CAISEREANTGELFF,TGTGCCATCAGTGAGCGGGAGGCAAACACCGGGGAGCTGTTTTTT
TRBJ1-4,-,TRBV18,-,CASSPRDHPNEKLFF,TGTGCCAGCTCACCACGGGATCATCCTAATGAAAAACTGTTTTTT
TRBJ2-1,TRBD2,TRBV29-1,-,CSVSGLAGTRYNEQFF,TGCAGCGTATCCGGACTAGCGGGCACCCGGTACAATGAGCAGTTCTTC
TRBJ2-7,-,TRBV7-8,-,CASSLKGGTSYEQYF,TGTGCCAGCAGCTTAAAGGGCGGGACCTCCTACGAGCAGTACTTC
TRBJ1-5,-,TRBV6-1,-,CASSDSGGYQPQHF,TGTGCCAGCAGTGATTCGGGGGGCTATCAGCCCCAGCATTTT
TRBJ2-1,-,TRBV12-3/TRBV12-4,-,CASSLLAKRSEQFF,TGTGCCAGCAGTTTATTAGCGAAAAGAAGTGAGCAGTTCTTC
TRBJ2-5,TRBD2,TRBV5-1,-,CASSLAPGRSSGGPQETQYF,TGCGCCAGCAGCTTGGCTCCTGGCAGATCTAGCGGAGGTCCCCAAGAGACCCAGTACTTC
TRBJ2-5,TRBD2,TRBV24-1,-,CATSDPQGSGKEETQYF,TGTGCCACCAGTGACCCGCAGGGTAGCGGGAAAGAAGAGACCCAGTACTTC
TRBJ2-1,TRBD2,TRBV29-1,few,CSVTGTSRGNNEQFF,TGCAGCGTTACCGGGACTAGCAGGGGTAACAATGAGCAGTTCTTC
TRBJ2-7,TRBD1,TRBV20-1,many,CSARRDRGYEQYF,TGCAGTGCTAGGAGGGACAGGGGCTACGAGCAGTACTTC
TRBJ1-1,-,TRBV10-2,few,CAGAWEVTGMNTEAFF,TGCGCCGGGGCCTGGGAGGTAACAGGAATGAACACTGAAGCTTTCTTT
TRBJ2-2,-,TRBV7-3,many,CASSLNGERAGELFF,TGTGCCAGCAGCTTGAACGGGGAGCGAGCCGGGGAGCTGTTTTTT
TRBJ2-1,TRBD2,TRBV7-3,few,CASSSRLAGYNEQFF,TGTGCCAGCAGCTCCAGACTAGCGGGATACAATGAGCAGTTCTTC
TRBJ2-3,TRBD1,TRBV29-1,-,CSVAPGQGGGTQYF,TGCAGCGTCGCCCCGGGACAGGGTGGTGGGACGCAGTATTTT
TRBJ2-7,TRBD2,TRBV9,-,CASSVGSRSGSLIYEQYF,TGTGCCAGCAGCGTAGGCAGTAGGAGCGGGAGTCTTATCTACGAGCAGTACTTC
TRBJ1-1,TRBD1,TRBV25-1,-,CASPGVQGACGTEAFF,TGTGCCAGCCCCGGGGTACAGGGGGCTTGTGGCACTGAAGCTTTCTTT
TRBJ1-1,-,TRBV5-4,-,CASSLVPVGGAVTEAFF,TGTGCCAGCAGCTTGGTCCCAGTGGGGGGGGCGGTAACTGAAGCTTTCTTT
TRBJ2-3,TRBD1,TRBV20-1,few,CSARAGGRGDTQYF,TGCAGTGCTAGAGCAGGGGGCCGCGGGGATACGCAGTATTTT
TRBJ2-2,-,TRBV5-1,few,CASSPLATGELFF,TGCGCCAGCAGTCCGCTAGCTACCGGGGAGCTGTTTTTT
TRBJ1-5,TRBD1,TRBV29-1,many,CSVVLGGAVGNQPQHF,TGCAGCGTTGTCTTAGGGGGCGCGGTGGGCAATCAGCCCCAGCATTTT
TRBJ1-2,-,TRBV15,-,CATSSSGPTNYGYTF,TGTGCCACCAGCAGTTCGGGTCCCACTAACTATGGCTACACCTTC
TRBJ1-4,-,TRBV7-2,-,CASSRLATNEKLFF,TGTGCCAGCAGCCGACTTGCAACTAATGAAAAACTGTTTTTT
TRBJ1-4,TRBD1,TRBV20-1,-,CSAREGQGVEKLFF,TGCAGTGCTAGAGAGGGACAGGGAGTTGAAAAACTGTTTTTT
TRBJ2-2,TRBD2,TRBV5-5,few,CASSSRAGDTGELFF,TGTGCCAGCAGCTCAAGAGCGGGAGACACCGGGGAGCTGTTTTTT
TRBJ2-2,-,TRBV7-3,few,CASSLKPVGGAGELFF,TGTGCCAGCAGCTTAAAACCCGTCGGCGGGGCCGGGGAGCTGTTTTTT
TRBJ2-7,-,TRBV13,-,CASSERRSDIYEQYF,TGTGCCAGCAGCGAGCGACGGAGTGACATTTACGAGCAGTACTTC
TRBJ1-5,-,TRBV9,few,CASSDGVGGNQPQHF,TGTGCCAGCAGCGATGGTGTGGGCGGTAATCAGCCCCAGCATTTT
TRBJ1-5,-,TRBV5-1,-,CASSLGGLGNQPQHF,TGCGCCAGCAGCTTGGGAGGGTTGGGGAATCAGCCCCAGCATTTT
TRBJ2-1,-,TRBV12-3/TRBV12-4,many,CASSLKGSSYNEQFF,TGTGCCAGCAGTTTAAAGGGAAGCTCCTACAATGAGCAGTTCTTC
TRBJ2-5,-,TRBV14,few,CASSQGSPLGETQYF,TGTGCCAGCAGCCAAGGGTCCCCTCTGGGGGAGACCCAGTACTTC
TRBJ1-4,-,TRBV12-3/TRBV12-4,many,CASSFRGRINEKLFF,TGTGCCAGCAGTTTTAGAGGACGGATTAATGAAAAACTGTTTTTT
TRBJ2-1,-,TRBV21-1,-,CASNKPGLAGTRADEQFF,TGTGCCAGCAACAAGCCCGGACTAGCGGGGACGAGGGCCGATGAGCAGTTCTTC
TRBJ2-1,TRBD2,TRBV27,few,CASRGGLASYNEQFF,TGTGCCAGCAGGGGAGGACTAGCGTCCTACAATGAGCAGTTCTTC
TRBJ2-1,TRBD2,TRBV4-1,few,CASSQAPSRGGHNYNEQFF,TGCGCCAGCAGCCAAGCTCCCTCCCGCGGGGGTCATAACTACAATGAGCAGTTCTTC
TRBJ1-6,TRBD1,TRBV10-3,-,CAIRAGTGGHINSPLHF,TGTGCCATCAGAGCCGGGACAGGGGGCCATATAAATTCACCCCTCCACTTT
TRBJ2-3,TRBD1,TRBV6-2/TRBV6-3,-,CASSQGQGRLTDTQYF,TGTGCCAGCAGCCAAGGACAGGGGCGACTGACAGATACGCAGTATTTT
TRBJ2-3,-,TRBV29-1,-,CSVVLGLQGSDTQYF,TGCAGCGTTGTTTTGGGACTCCAGGGGTCAGATACGCAGTATTTT
TRBJ2-1,TRBD2,TRBV7-3,few,CASSRTSVREQFF,TGTGCCAGCAGCCGGACTAGCGTCAGAGAGCAGTTCTTC
TRBJ2-5,-,TRBV12-3/TRBV12-4,many,CASSLSGETQYF,TGTGCCAGCAGCTTATCCGGGGAGACCCAGTACTTC
TRBJ2-2,-,TRBV6-4,-,CASSGEGRENTGELFF,TGTGCCAGCAGTGGAGAGGGTCGGGAAAACACCGGGGAGCTGTTTTTT
TRBJ2-7,-,TRBV7-2,few,CASSLTRGGSYEQYF,TGTGCCAGCAGCCTTACTCGGGGAGGCTCCTACGAGCAGTACTTC
TRBJ2-3,-,TRBV7-2,-,CASSLDARDTQYF,TGTGCCAGCAGCTTAGACGCCCGAGATACGCAGTATTTT
TRBJ2-1,-,TRBV5-1,-,CASSLGGFSNEQFF,TGCGCCAGCAGCTTGGGCGGGTTCTCGAATGAGCAGTTCTTC
TRBJ1-2,-,TRBV28,few,CASSFSQGIPQVGYTF,TGTGCCAGCAGTTTCTCCCAGGGGATCCCTCAAGTGGGCTACACCTTC
TRBJ2-7,TRBD2,TRBV12-3/TRBV12-4,few,CASRGSGVSYEQYF,TGTGCCAGCAGGGGTAGCGGGGTCTCCTACGAGCAGTACTTC
TRBJ1-2,-,TRBV29-1,-,CSVDRGDGYTF,TGCAGCGTTGACCGAGGTGATGGCTACACCTTC